These T cell receptor beta chains were read from a single sample in a study of cytomegalovirus exposure and HLA in healthy donors. The data were produced by immunoSEQ multiplex PCR, yet TCRdb's version contains in-frame clones alone and is incomplete. Among 95,000 to 110,000 clones, approximately 73% were seen once, and the ten largest hold 10%. Sequences were obtained from PBMCs. The receptors originated from a young woman in good health and CMV-seropositive. Each CDR3 is given with its conserved first and last residue. Fields, in order: clone size, J gene, D gene, V gene, CDR3 DNA, CDR3 protein. The D gene is left open where the match is weak. Clone size is given for some rows only: seen once, a few or many times, or a class if the clone is expanded.

>.|TRBJ2-1|TRBD1|TRBV11-2
TGTGCCAGCAGCTTCCTCGGGACAGCCATTGAGCAGTTCTTC
CASSFLGTAIEQFF
>.|TRBJ1-1|TRBD1|TRBV19
TGTGCCAGTAGTATACCCCGGACAGGGCACTCTGAAGCTTTCTTT
CASSIPRTGHSEAFF
>.|TRBJ2-7|.|TRBV18
TGTGCCAGCTCACCAGGCGGGCCCTACGAGCAGTACTTC
CASSPGGPYEQYF
>.|TRBJ1-2|TRBD1|TRBV6-1
TGTGCCAGCAGTGAAAAGGGACAGCTAGCTAACTATGGCTACACCTTC
CASSEKGQLANYGYTF
>.|TRBJ1-5|.|TRBV28
TGTGCCAGCCAGGGGCGTCGCAATCAGCCCCAGCATTTT
CASQGRRNQPQHF
>.|TRBJ1-5|.|TRBV27
TGTGCCAGCAGCTCATTCCTTCAGGGACAGCCCCAGCATTTT
CASSSFLQGQPQHF
>once|TRBJ2-7|TRBD1|TRBV9
TGTGCCAGCAGCTCCCGGGACAGGGGGCTCGAGCAGTACTTC
CASSSRDRGLEQYF
>.|TRBJ1-4|TRBD1|TRBV6-1
TGTGCCAGCAGTGAGCAGGGGGCCTCATTCTCCGAAAAACTGTTTTTT
CASSEQGASFSEKLFF
>.|TRBJ2-4|TRBD1|TRBV25-1
TGTGCCAGCAGTGAAAGGGGGCGGGACATTCAGTACTTC
CASSERGRDIQYF
>.|TRBJ1-3|.|TRBV5-1
TGCGCCAGCAGCCGAAGCGGAAATGGAAACACCATATATTTT
CASSRSGNGNTIYF
>few|TRBJ2-7|TRBD1|TRBV4-1
TGCGCCAGCAGCCAACGAGGGACAGGGGACTCCTACGAGCAGTACTTC
CASSQRGTGDSYEQYF
>.|TRBJ1-3|TRBD1|TRBV18
TGTGCCAGCTCACCCCAGACAGGGGTCGGTGGAAACACCATATATTTT
CASSPQTGVGGNTIYF
>.|TRBJ2-7|.|TRBV2
TGTGCCAGCATCGAGGACACGCTCTCCTACGAGCAGTACTTC
CASIEDTLSYEQYF
>.|TRBJ1-1|.|TRBV18
TGTGCCAGCTCACCGTTGGACAGCTTGAACACTGAAGCTTTCTTT
CASSPLDSLNTEAFF
>.|TRBJ1-1|TRBD1|TRBV27
TGTGCCAGCAGTTTATTCTCGTCTTTTCCCCGAGGGACAGGGTCTAACACTGAAGCTTTCTTT
CASSLFSSFPRGTGSNTEAFF
>.|TRBJ2-5|.|TRBV30
TGTGCCTGGAATAGCTTTGGGGCTGAGACCCAGTACTTC
CAWNSFGAETQYF
>.|TRBJ1-1|TRBD1|TRBV18
TGTGCCAGCTCACCACGGGGGGACAGGGAGGCTGAAGCTTTCTTT
CASSPRGDREAEAFF
>.|TRBJ2-3|.|TRBV28
TGTGCCAGCAGTTTTTCCTTGGAGGGATTCACAGATACGCAGTATTTT
CASSFSLEGFTDTQYF
>.|TRBJ2-7|.|TRBV15
TGTGCCACCAGCAGAGAGGCAAGCTCCTACGAGCAGTACTTC
CATSREASSYEQYF
>.|TRBJ2-1|TRBD2|TRBV28
TGTGCCAGCAGTTTTCGACTAGCGGGAGGGCCTGACAATGAGCAGTTCTTC
CASSFRLAGGPDNEQFF
>few|TRBJ2-5|TRBD1|TRBV16
TGTGCCAGCAGCCAGGAAACAGGGGAAGAGACCCAGTACTTC
CASSQETGEETQYF
>.|TRBJ1-2|TRBD1|TRBV9
TGTGCCAGCACCCAGACAGGGATCGCGGGCTACACCTTC
CASTQTGIAGYTF
>.|TRBJ2-6|.|TRBV2
TGTGCCAGCGTCTCACGGGACAAGGACTCTGGGGCCAACGTCCTGACTTTC
CASVSRDKDSGANVLTF
>.|TRBJ1-1|TRBD1|TRBV6-5
TGTGCCAGCAGTTACTCGGGACAGCTCCGGGGAGCTTTCTTT
CASSYSGQLRGAFF
>.|TRBJ2-1|.|TRBV9
TGTGCCAGCAGCGTTTGGGGAGACGGTAATGAGCAGTTCTTC
CASSVWGDGNEQFF
>few|TRBJ1-5|.|TRBV27
TGTGCCAGCAGTTATTGGCAGGGAACGAGCAATCAGCCCCAGCATTTT
CASSYWQGTSNQPQHF
>.|TRBJ2-7|TRBD2|TRBV7-6
TGTGCCAGCAGCTCCCTCGGCGGGGGTATGTACGAGCAGTACTTC
CASSSLGGGMYEQYF
>.|TRBJ2-6|.|TRBV5-1
TGCGCCAGCAGTGCAGGGGACACCTCTGGGGCCAACGTCCTGACTTTC
CASSAGDTSGANVLTF
>.|TRBJ1-1|TRBD1|TRBV6-5
TGTGCCAGCAGTTACAACAGGGGTGGCACTGAAGCTTTCTTT
CASSYNRGGTEAFF
>.|TRBJ2-1|.|TRBV5-4
TGTGCCAGCAGCTTTAAACAGGGGGGGAACAATGAGCAGTTCTTC
CASSFKQGGNNEQFF
>.|TRBJ1-1|.|TRBV6-5
TGTGCCAGCAGCCCGACAGGATCGAACACTGAAGCTTTCTTT
CASSPTGSNTEAFF
>.|TRBJ1-5|.|TRBV27
TGTGCCAGCATCTCGCCACAGAACCATAGCAATCAGCCCCAGCATTTT
CASISPQNHSNQPQHF
>.|TRBJ2-5|TRBD2|TRBV5-1
TGCGCCAGCAGCTGGACTAGCGGGAGGGAGACCCAGTACTTC
CASSWTSGRETQYF
>.|TRBJ2-3|TRBD1|TRBV6-5
TGTGCCAGCAGGCAACAGGGGGCGAGGACAGATACGCAGTATTTT
CASRQQGARTDTQYF
>.|TRBJ2-5|.|TRBV5-4
TGTGCCAGCAGCGAGGGACTCGTAGAGACCCAGTACTTC
CASSEGLVETQYF
>.|TRBJ1-1|.|TRBV12-5
TGTGCTAGTGGTTCCGCGAGTATCAAGCGGAACACTGAAGCTTTCTTT
CASGSASIKRNTEAFF
>.|TRBJ2-5|.|TRBV7-9
TGTGCCAGCAGCTTACGGGGGGCACAAGAGACCCAGTACTTC
CASSLRGAQETQYF
>.|TRBJ1-5|.|TRBV7-2
TGTGCCAGCAGCTTAGCTCCGAGGACCGGAGGTCAGCCCCAGCATTTT
CASSLAPRTGGQPQHF
>medium-sized|TRBJ2-1|TRBD2|TRBV13
TGTGCCAGCAGCTTAGAAAGAGGACTAGCGGGGAATGAGCAGTTCTTC
CASSLERGLAGNEQFF
>.|TRBJ2-7|TRBD2|TRBV7-9
TGTGCCAGCAGCCCTGGCTGGCTAGCGGGGACGTACGAGCAGTACTTC
CASSPGWLAGTYEQYF
>.|TRBJ2-3|TRBD2|TRBV29-1
TGCAGCGTTGAAGCAGCGGGGGGGCGGACAGATACGCAGTATTTT
CSVEAAGGRTDTQYF
>.|TRBJ1-4|TRBD1|TRBV27
TGTGCCAGCAGTTCCCGACAGGGTAATGAAAAACTGTTTTTT
CASSSRQGNEKLFF
>.|TRBJ1-1|.|TRBV6-5
TGTGCCAGCAGTTACTGGAGTCGGGGGACCGACTCTCAAGCTTTCTTT
CASSYWSRGTDSQAFF
>.|TRBJ1-1|.|TRBV6-1
TGTGCCAGCAGTGCCGAGGAGTGGACTGAAGCTTTCTTT
CASSAEEWTEAFF
>.|TRBJ2-7|TRBD2|TRBV28
TGTGCCAGCAGGACACTTAGCGGGAGGGCCTACGAGCAGTACTTC
CASRTLSGRAYEQYF
>.|TRBJ1-2|TRBD1|TRBV10-3
TGTGCCATCAGCTGGGACAGAACTAACTATGGCTACACCTTC
CAISWDRTNYGYTF
>.|TRBJ2-7|.|TRBV21-1
TGTGCCAGCAGGCCGGACAGGGCCTACGAGCAGTACTTC
CASRPDRAYEQYF
>once|TRBJ1-2|TRBD1|TRBV7-2
TGTGCCAGCAGCTTCACCTCCGGGACAGGGCGGGGCTACACCTTC
CASSFTSGTGRGYTF
>.|TRBJ2-7|TRBD2|TRBV28
TGTGCCAGCAGTTTCCAAGCGGGGGTGGGGGAGCAGTACTTC
CASSFQAGVGEQYF
>.|TRBJ2-7|.|TRBV6-5
TGTGCCAGTTGTCGGGGAGACGAGCAGTACTTC
CASCRGDEQYF
>.|TRBJ2-1|TRBD2|TRBV28
TGTGCCAGCACTCTGACTAGCGGGAGGAGATCTTCCTACAATGAGCAGTTCTTC
CASTLTSGRRSSYNEQFF
>.|TRBJ1-5|.|TRBV11-2
TGTGCCAGCAGCAAACCAGGGTCCCATCAGCCCCAGCATTTT
CASSKPGSHQPQHF
>.|TRBJ1-6|.|TRBV7-3
TGTGCCAGCCCATCAAATTCACCCCTCCACTTT
CASPSNSPLHF
>.|TRBJ2-7|.|TRBV20-1
TGCAGTGCTAGGGGTAGCTACGAGCAGTACTTC
CSARGSYEQYF
>.|TRBJ1-4|TRBD1|TRBV7-9
TGTGCCAGCAGCTTCAGGGGGCGGGGTGAAAAACTGTTTTTT
CASSFRGRGEKLFF